This entry is about one T cell receptor beta chain. Trimming removed 0 bases from V and 3 bases from J, with 15 bases in between. The CDR3 covers 16 residues. This entry is derived from a study of naive and memory T cell subsets. Four PCR rounds used nested alpha and beta constant region primers plus the SP2 primer. TCRdb reprocessed the UMI-ligation and nested PCR reads via MiXCR and lists one record per CDR3 protein. The data show roughly 36,000 distinct CDR3 sequences, 11% seen once. Described treatment: skin biopsy from PPD injection site in Mantoux-positive individual. A UMI-containing oligonucleotide was joined by 3' ligation to the TCR cDNA template.

The specimen was skin, collected from a tuberculin skin test site. This chain links TRBV23-1 with TRBJ2-7, with D possibly called TRBD1 or TRBD2 (5 bases each). Being an ORF, TRBV23-1 has a function that is uncertain. This receptor was identified in an adult in good health. DNA for the CDR3: TGCGCCAGCAGTCAATCGCTGGGACGGAAAGACTACGAGCAGTACTTC. The encoded protein is CASSQSLGRKDYEQYF.